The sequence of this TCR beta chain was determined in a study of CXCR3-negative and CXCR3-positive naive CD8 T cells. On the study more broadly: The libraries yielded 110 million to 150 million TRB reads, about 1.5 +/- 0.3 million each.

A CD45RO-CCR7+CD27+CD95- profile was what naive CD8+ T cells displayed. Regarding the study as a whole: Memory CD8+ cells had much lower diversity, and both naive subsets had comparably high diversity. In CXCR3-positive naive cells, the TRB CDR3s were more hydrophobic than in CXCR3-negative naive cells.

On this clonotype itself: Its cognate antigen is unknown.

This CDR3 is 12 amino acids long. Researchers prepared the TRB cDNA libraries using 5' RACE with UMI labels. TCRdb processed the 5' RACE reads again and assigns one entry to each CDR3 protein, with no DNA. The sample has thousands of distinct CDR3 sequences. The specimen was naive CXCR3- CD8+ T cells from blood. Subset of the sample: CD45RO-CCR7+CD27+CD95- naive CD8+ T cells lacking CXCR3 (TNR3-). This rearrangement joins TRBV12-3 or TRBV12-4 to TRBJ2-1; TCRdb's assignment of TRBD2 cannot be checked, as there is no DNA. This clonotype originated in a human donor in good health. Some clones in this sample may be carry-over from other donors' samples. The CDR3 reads CASMGLAETQFF.